This is a list of T cell receptor beta chains from one sample in a study of OX40 agonist ivuxolimab in advanced cancers. Sequencing was performed with immunoSEQ multiplex PCR; in TCRdb, only in-frame clones are kept and a portion is missing. Of some 97,000 clones listed, around nine tenths were seen once; the top ten hold 0.15% to 0.2%. The sample consisted of CD4+ or CD8+ T cells sorted from blood, taken in a trial of the OX40 agonist ivuxolimab. The receptors were gathered from an adult with an advanced solid tumor such as melanoma, head and neck, liver or kidney cancer. Both conserved end residues are part of each CDR3. The order of the fields is CDR3 protein, CDR3 DNA, clone size, V gene, D gene, J gene. A D gene is named only where the DNA matches it firmly. Expanded clones are given a class, and other clones once, few, many or no size at all.

CDR3: CASSENTGGVETQYF; DNA: TGTGCCAGCAGCGAAAATACAGGGGGGGTAGAGACCCAGTACTTC; size: NA; V: TRBV5-8; D: NA; J: TRBJ2-5
CDR3: CASSEAETNYGYTF; DNA: TGTGCCAGCAGTGAAGCGGAGACTAACTATGGCTACACCTTC; size: NA; V: TRBV6-1; D: NA; J: TRBJ1-2
CDR3: CASSLASYRVPYNEQFF; DNA: TGTGCCAGCAGCTTGGCTAGTTACAGGGTTCCCTACAATGAGCAGTTCTTC; size: once; V: TRBV5-4; D: NA; J: TRBJ2-1
CDR3: CASSLAGRGNYGYTF; DNA: TGCGCCAGCTCTCTCGCGGGGCGCGGTAACTATGGCTACACCTTC; size: NA; V: TRBV5-1; D: NA; J: TRBJ1-2
CDR3: CASTGTGGLREKLFF; DNA: TGCGCCAGCACCGGAACAGGGGGCCTTCGGGAAAAACTGTTTTTT; size: NA; V: TRBV10-2; D: TRBD1; J: TRBJ1-4
CDR3: CASSEEGGIFGNTIYF; DNA: TGCGCCAGCAGCGAGGAGGGAGGCATCTTTGGAAACACCATATATTTT; size: NA; V: TRBV5-1; D: NA; J: TRBJ1-3
CDR3: CASSYFQGTEAFF; DNA: TGTGCCAGCAGTTACTTCCAGGGGACTGAAGCTTTCTTT; size: NA; V: TRBV6-6; D: NA; J: TRBJ1-1
CDR3: CASSLGVSYEQYF; DNA: TGCGCCAGCAGCTTGGGGGTCTCCTACGAGCAGTACTTC; size: NA; V: TRBV5-1; D: NA; J: TRBJ2-7
CDR3: CASSQPRTGKAFF; DNA: TGTGCCAGCAGCCAACCTAGGACAGGGAAAGCTTTCTTT; size: NA; V: TRBV4-2; D: TRBD1; J: TRBJ1-1
CDR3: CASSLRRGGEAFF; DNA: TGCGCCAGCAGCCTGCGGCGGGGTGGTGAAGCTTTCTTT; size: NA; V: TRBV5-1; D: NA; J: TRBJ1-1
CDR3: CASRGQGYNEQFF; DNA: TGTGCCAGCAGAGGGCAGGGATACAATGAGCAGTTCTTC; size: once; V: TRBV2; D: NA; J: TRBJ2-1
CDR3: CASSEIWDEQYF; DNA: TGCGCCAGCTCGGAAATTTGGGACGAGCAGTACTTC; size: once; V: TRBV5-1; D: NA; J: TRBJ2-7
CDR3: CASSLVWGGGYTF; DNA: TGTGCCAGCAGCTTAGTCTGGGGTGGCGGCTACACCTTC; size: NA; V: TRBV7-9; D: NA; J: TRBJ1-2
CDR3: CASRLRLAGGGNEQFF; DNA: TGTGCCAGCAGACTCCGACTAGCGGGAGGTGGCAATGAGCAGTTCTTC; size: NA; V: TRBV6-6; D: TRBD2; J: TRBJ2-1
CDR3: CASSIHGAANTEAFF; DNA: TGTGCCAGCAGTATACATGGGGCCGCGAACACTGAAGCTTTCTTT; size: once; V: TRBV2; D: NA; J: TRBJ1-1
CDR3: CSVTGGSSYNEQFF; DNA: TGCAGCGTAACGGGGGGGAGCTCCTACAATGAGCAGTTCTTC; size: once; V: TRBV29-1; D: TRBD2; J: TRBJ2-1
CDR3: CASNTGGISGNTIYF; DNA: TGTGCCAGCAATACAGGGGGAATCTCTGGAAACACCATATATTTT; size: NA; V: TRBV6-6; D: TRBD1; J: TRBJ1-3
CDR3: CASSSNRGTGVAYNEQFF; DNA: TGTGCCAGCAGCTCTAATCGGGGGACAGGGGTGGCCTACAATGAGCAGTTCTTC; size: NA; V: TRBV7-9; D: TRBD1; J: TRBJ2-1
CDR3: CASSEAGDSSYEQYF; DNA: TGTGCCAGCAGTGAAGCGGGGGACAGCTCCTACGAGCAGTACTTC; size: once; V: TRBV6-1; D: TRBD1; J: TRBJ2-7
CDR3: CASRRDISGLNTIYF; DNA: TGTGCCAGCCGACGGGACATCTCTGGTTTGAACACCATATATTTT; size: NA; V: TRBV6-6; D: NA; J: TRBJ1-3
CDR3: CASSPKGPDTQYF; DNA: TGTGCCAGCAGCCCGAAGGGGCCAGATACGCAGTATTTT; size: NA; V: TRBV7-9; D: NA; J: TRBJ2-3
CDR3: CASSQDRAAARPYNEQFF; DNA: TGTGCCAGCAGTCAGGACAGGGCTGCTGCACGCCCCTACAATGAGCAGTTCTTC; size: NA; V: TRBV11-2; D: TRBD1; J: TRBJ2-1